This T cell receptor beta chain was recovered during a study of blood T cell repertoires in COVID-19. Whole-study context: In each case, the material was cDNA or gDNA derived from T cells, B-cell-depleted T cells, or PBMCs.

Clinical histories supplied by participants themselves formed the basis of cohort assignment. In this sample, this clone turned up once. Using immunoSEQ multiplex PCR, the repertoire was profiled, and TCRdb retains in-frame clones only, with some absent. This table holds around 450,000 clones, 90% found once. The CDR3 totals 15 residues. Germline V gene lookup returns CDR1 MNHEY and CDR2 SVGAGI. The ends lost 7 bases at V and 4 bases at J; junction bases unmatched: 9. Sequenced input: PBMCs or T cells enriched from blood (not recorded which). The clonotype was recovered from a young man who had recovered from COVID-19. The rearrangement links TRBV6-5 to TRBJ1-2, with 10 bases identical to TRBD1. CDR3 DNA: TGTGCCAGCATCGAATCGGGACAGGGGATCTATGGCTACACCTTC. Its translation is CASIESGQGIYGYTF.